What follows is one T cell receptor (beta chain) and its context. The CDR3 length is 12 residues. Trimming left V 6 bases short and J 4 bases short, with 7 bases between. Germline V CDR1 and CDR2: MNHEY, SVGAGI. The sample is drawn from a study of blood T cell repertoires in COVID-19. Using immunoSEQ multiplex PCR, the repertoire was profiled, and TCRdb retains in-frame clones only, with some absent. The sample holds 68,000 or so clones, around nine tenths seen once. The V call is TRBV6-5, the J call TRBJ1-5; no clear D. The receptor was derived from an older man with active or convalescent COVID-19. Sequencing used peripheral blood. CDR3 sequence: CASRRANQPQHF. The CDR3, as DNA: TGTGCCAGCAGACGAGCAAATCAGCCCCAGCATTTT.